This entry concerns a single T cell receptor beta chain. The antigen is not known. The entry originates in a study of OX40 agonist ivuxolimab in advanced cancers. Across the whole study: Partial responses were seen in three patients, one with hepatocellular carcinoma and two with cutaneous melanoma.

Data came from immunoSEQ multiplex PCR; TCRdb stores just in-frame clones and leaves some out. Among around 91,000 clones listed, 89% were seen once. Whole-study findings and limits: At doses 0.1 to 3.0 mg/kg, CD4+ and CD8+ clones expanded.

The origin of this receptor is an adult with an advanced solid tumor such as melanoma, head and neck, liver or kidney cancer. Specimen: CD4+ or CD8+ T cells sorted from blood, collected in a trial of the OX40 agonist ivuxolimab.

The CDR3 bases are TGTGCCAGCAGCTTAGGCGATAGCGGGACCTACGAGCAGTACTTC. It specifies CASSLGDSGTYEQYF. J is TRBJ2-7 and V is TRBV11-2, with TRBD2 matching over 8 bases. With 1 base clipped from V and 2 bases from J, the junction kept 4 bases outside the gene matches. The CDR3 covers 15 residues. The germline V gene encodes CDR1 SGHAT and CDR2 FQNNGV.